This paragraph reports one T cell receptor (beta chain). Its antigen is unidentified. None of the patients had undergone any treatment ahead of thyroid surgery. Original processing notes: A papillary thyroid cancer distant-metastasis classifier was built from CDR3 differences across clinicopathological groups. TCRdb re-called clones via MiXCR from the PCR reads. TCRdb, rather than the study authors, made the V and J calls. The sample holds about 17,000 clones, approximately 23% seen once. This sample is drawn from a study of metastatic and nonmetastatic thyroid tumors. Turning to the study itself: Across peripheral blood and tumor or nodule tissue samples taken from malignant and benign thyroid patients, the repertoires were compared with one another.

V was clipped by 0 bases and J by 2 bases, with 8 bases between them. The CDR3 is made up of 15 amino acids. Germline assignment: CDR1 LGHNA and CDR2 YNFKEQ. Findings and caveats of the study: Patients with malignant thyroid tumors reportedly had significantly higher TCR beta diversity than those with benign nodules, in blood and tumor.

The chain carries TRBV4-2 and TRBJ2-1; D is unclear. The source material was adjacent normal tissue. The sequence came from a female donor with papillary thyroid cancer or a benign thyroid nodule (not recorded which). Some clones in this sample may be carry-over from other donors' samples. The CDR3 sequence is CASSQDQAPYNEQFF. As DNA, the CDR3 is TGTGCCAGCAGCCAAGATCAGGCACCCTACAATGAGCAGTTCTTC.